This T cell receptor beta chain was sequenced for a study of cytomegalovirus exposure and HLA in healthy donors (dated by TCRdb to the late 2010s). Background on the whole study: A later analysis indicated that the roughly 120 validation repertoires were generated on the platform also employed for the 650 to 850 repertoires of the first cohort. Besides the first cohort of roughly 660 subjects, a separate validation cohort made up of around 120 different subjects was used. The study aimed to test whether cataloging public T cell receptors could reveal signatures of past pathogen exposure. The study combined high-throughput TCR immunosequencing, statistical association of individual TCRs with disease status, and machine learning to predict cytomegalovirus infection status. What the study reported, not specific to this receptor: It was suggested by the authors that the approach could potentially be generalized to other disease states and immunological phenotypes. A few of the identified cytomegalovirus-associated TCR beta chains were confirmed in vitro to be specific for cytomegalovirus antigens. In both the original and validation cohorts, the classifier was reported to diagnose cytomegalovirus status with high specificity and sensitivity. The study listed 150 to 200 TCR beta chains as associated with cytomegalovirus. A later analysis had no HLA typing for the validation cohort, so co-occurrence there was scored across all 130 or so repertoires. Subsequent analysis determined that TCRs grouped into clusters in the first cohort also showed a tendency toward co-occurrence across the 120 validation repertoires, and 94% of cluster scores exceeded 0. Across donors, most TCR sequences were observed very rarely, whereas some public TCRs were present in many individuals.

Libraries came from the immunoSEQ multiplex PCR assay. The study's own analysis went as follows. To diagnose cytomegalovirus status from the catalog of TCR beta chain sequences, a statistical classification framework was built. TCRdb mirrors the immuneACCESS table, restricted to in-frame sequences. Some clones are absent from its copies; in checked studies, under half trace to an unresolved V gene, and the reason for the others is unknown. The V and J calls and clone size were taken over from that table, and D and trimming were inferred from the DNA. The sample table shows about 58,000 clones, and 90% are seen once. 1% to 1.2% of the sample goes to the ten largest clones. The donors belonged to the validation cohort of over a hundred subjects, which was separate from the roughly 700-subject first cohort. CDR1 and CDR2 (SGHKS, YYEKEE) derive from the germline V gene (reference sequence). Compared with germline, V lacks 7 bases and J lacks 5 bases; bases without a gene match: 8. Its CDR3 holds 14 amino acids, cysteine through phenylalanine. The DNA shown is the 42-base CDR3, in frame from base 1.

In the case of this clone: No cognate antigen has been identified for it. Base qualities are not at hand, and no much larger clone is one base apart.

This TCR was sampled from a man aged 18-30 years in good health and CMV-seronegative. The V gene is TRBV5-5 and the J gene is TRBJ2-7, with 11 central nucleotides matching TRBD1. Sample: PBMCs. CDR3 region: CASRPGQGVHEQYF. The DNA is TGTGCCAGCCGACCGGGACAGGGGGTCCACGAGCAGTACTTC.